This entry is about one T cell receptor (beta chain). What it binds is not known. This entry comes from a study of CD8+ T cells in alopecia areata. The study's findings and limits: Relative to normal scalp, lesional scalp, especially alopecia totalis/universalis, showed higher clonality.

Sequencing templates came from extracted RNA that was reverse transcribed into cDNA. Produced via immunoSEQ multiplex PCR; TCRdb's table is partial and in-frame only. The table has 100,000 to 150,000 clones, more than 30% seen once; the top ten hold roughly 3.2%. Trimming at V came to 4 bases and at J to 5 bases, leaving 7 bases not matched to a gene. Germline V CDR1 and CDR2: SNHLY, FYNNEI. CDR3 length: 16 residues. The V call is TRBV2, the J call TRBJ2-2, with 10 nucleotides matching TRBD2. The clonotype was recovered from a human donor with alopecia areata. Sequenced material: CD4+ T cells sorted from blood. The CDR3 is CASSGASGRWTGELFF. The CDR3 coding sequence is TGTGCCAGCAGTGGGGCTAGCGGGAGATGGACCGGGGAGCTGTTTTTT.